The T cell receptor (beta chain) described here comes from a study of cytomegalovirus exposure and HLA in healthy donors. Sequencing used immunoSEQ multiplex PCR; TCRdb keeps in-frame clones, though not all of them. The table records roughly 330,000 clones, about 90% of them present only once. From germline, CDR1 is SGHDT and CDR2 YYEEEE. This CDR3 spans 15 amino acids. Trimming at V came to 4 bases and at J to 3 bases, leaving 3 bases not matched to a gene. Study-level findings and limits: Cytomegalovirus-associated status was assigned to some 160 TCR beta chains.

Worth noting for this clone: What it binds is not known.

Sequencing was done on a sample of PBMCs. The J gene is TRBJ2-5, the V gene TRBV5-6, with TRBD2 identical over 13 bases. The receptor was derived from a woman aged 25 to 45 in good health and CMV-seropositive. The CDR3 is CASSTGTSGEETQYF. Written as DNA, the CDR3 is TGTGCCAGCAGCACCGGGACTAGCGGGGAAGAGACCCAGTACTTC.